This is a list of T cell receptor beta chains from one sample in a study of T cell responses to AZD1222 COVID-19 vaccine. Libraries were prepared by immunoSEQ multiplex PCR; TCRdb keeps only in-frame clonotypes and omits some of them. The sample yields tens of thousands of clones, roughly 90% seen once. Sequencing used peripheral blood, obtained 28 days after the second AZD1222 dose. These receptors came from an adult who received the AZD1222 COVID-19 vaccine. Both conserved end residues are part of each CDR3. A D gene is named only where the DNA matches it firmly. Clone size, where shown, is once, few, many, or a class for clones that have expanded.

clone size	V gene	CDR3 length	J gene	D gene	CDR3 DNA	CDR3 protein
.	TRBV3-1/TRBV3-2	14	TRBJ2-7	.	TGTGCCAGCAGCCAACAGGGAAGCTCCTACGAGCAGTACTTC	CASSQQGSSYEQYF
.	TRBV23-1	14	TRBJ2-1	.	TGCGCCAGCCATGGGCCCCTTACTTACAATGAGCAGTTCTTC	CASHGPLTYNEQFF
.	TRBV7-6	20	TRBJ2-3	TRBD2	TGTGCCAGCAGCTTAGCGGCTCAGGCGGGAGGAAACCTGGGGGCAGATACGCAGTATTTT	CASSLAAQAGGNLGADTQYF
once	TRBV7-9	14	TRBJ1-2	.	TGTGCCAGCAGCTTGGAGGTCACGAGGGAGGGCTACACCTTC	CASSLEVTREGYTF
.	TRBV6-2/TRBV6-3	15	TRBJ2-2	TRBD1	TGTGCCAGCAGTTCCGCAACAGGGGGCACCGGGGAGCTGTTTTTT	CASSSATGGTGELFF
.	TRBV7-9	18	TRBJ1-2	.	TGTGCCAGCAGCTTAGATGAGTGGGGCGTTAAAGCTAACTATGGCTACACCTTC	CASSLDEWGVKANYGYTF
few	TRBV5-1	18	TRBJ2-7	TRBD2	TGCGCCAGCAGCTTACGACTAGCGGGAGTGGGTGGGGTCTACGAGCAGTACTTC	CASSLRLAGVGGVYEQYF
.	TRBV7-7	14	TRBJ2-7	.	TGTGCCAGCAGCTTACAATCCTTGGGTGCCGAGCAGTACTTC	CASSLQSLGAEQYF
.	TRBV28	14	TRBJ1-1	TRBD1	TGTGCCAGCAGTTTGTCCGGACAGGAGGCTGAAGCTTTCTTT	CASSLSGQEAEAFF
.	TRBV7-2	14	TRBJ1-2	TRBD1	TGTGCCAGCAGCTTAGCAGCAGGGGGTGATGGCTACACCTTC	CASSLAAGGDGYTF
.	TRBV18	13	TRBJ2-7	.	TGTGCCAGCTCAGGGCCGGCTTCCTACGAGCAGTACTTC	CASSGPASYEQYF
.	TRBV4-2	14	TRBJ2-1	.	TGTGCCAGCAGCCAAGATGTAGGTTGGGGTGAGCAGTTCTTC	CASSQDVGWGEQFF
once	TRBV7-2	13	TRBJ2-7	.	TGTGCCAGCAGCTCGCCGCTGAAACGCGAGCAGTACTTC	CASSSPLKREQYF
.	TRBV23-1	15	TRBJ2-2	.	TGCGCCAGCAGTCAATCGAAAGGGGCCGCCGGGGAGCTGTTTTTT	CASSQSKGAAGELFF
.	TRBV5-4	15	TRBJ1-4	.	TGTGCCAGCAGTTCGGGTCGTGAGGTATCTGAAAAACTGTTTTTT	CASSSGREVSEKLFF
.	TRBV30	13	TRBJ2-3	.	TGTGCCGCATCTTTTGGGGGAGGAGATACGCAGTATTTT	CAASFGGGDTQYF
.	TRBV27	14	TRBJ2-1	TRBD2	TGTGCCAGCAGCCCCACTAGCGCTTACAATGAGCAGTTCTTC	CASSPTSAYNEQFF